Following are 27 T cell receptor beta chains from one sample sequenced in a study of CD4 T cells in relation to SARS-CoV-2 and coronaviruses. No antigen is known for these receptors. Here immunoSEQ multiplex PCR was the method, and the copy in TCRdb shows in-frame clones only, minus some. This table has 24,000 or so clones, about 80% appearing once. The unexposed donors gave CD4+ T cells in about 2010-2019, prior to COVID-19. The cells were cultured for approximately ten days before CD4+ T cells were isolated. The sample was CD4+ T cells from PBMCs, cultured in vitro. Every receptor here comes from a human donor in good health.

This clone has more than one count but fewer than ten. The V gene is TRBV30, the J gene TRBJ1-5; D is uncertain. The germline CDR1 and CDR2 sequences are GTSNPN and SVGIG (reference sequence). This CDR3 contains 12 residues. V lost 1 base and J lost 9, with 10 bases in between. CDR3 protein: CAWSGPSLPQHF. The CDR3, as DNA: TGTGCCTGGAGTGGCCCTAGTTTGCCCCAGCATTTT.

The CDR3 spells CASRLTGTGFDTEAFF. DNA for the CDR3: TGCGCCAGCAGACTAACAGGGACAGGGTTCGACACTGAAGCTTTCTTT. The V and J genes are TRBV5-1 and TRBJ1-1; 9 bases line up with TRBD1. The V gene end was trimmed by 5 bases and the J gene end by 3 bases; junction bases not matched to a gene: 11. Germline V gene sequence: CDR1 SGHRS, CDR2 YFSETQ. This CDR3 comprises 16 residues. Full variable domain (missing parts from reference TRBV5-1 and TRBJ1-1): KAGVTQTPRYLIKTRGQQVTLSCSPISGHRSVSWYQQTPGQGLQFLFEYFSETQRNKGNFPGRFSGRQFSNSRSEMNVSTLELGDSALYLCASRLTGTGFDTEAFFGQGTRLTVV.

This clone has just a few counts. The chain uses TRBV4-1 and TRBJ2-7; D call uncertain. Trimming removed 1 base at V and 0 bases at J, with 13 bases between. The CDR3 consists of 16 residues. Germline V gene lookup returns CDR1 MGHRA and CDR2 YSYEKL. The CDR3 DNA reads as TGCGCCAGCAGCCAAGTCGCCGACGAGACCTCCTACGAGCAGTACTTC. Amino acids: CASSQVADETSYEQYF.

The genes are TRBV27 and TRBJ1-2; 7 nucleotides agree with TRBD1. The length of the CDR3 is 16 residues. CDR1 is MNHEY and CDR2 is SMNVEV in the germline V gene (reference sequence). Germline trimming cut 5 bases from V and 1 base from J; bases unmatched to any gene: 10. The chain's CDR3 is CASSRRTGGNNYGYTF. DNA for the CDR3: TGTGCCAGCAGTAGGAGGACAGGAGGGAATAACTATGGCTACACCTTC.

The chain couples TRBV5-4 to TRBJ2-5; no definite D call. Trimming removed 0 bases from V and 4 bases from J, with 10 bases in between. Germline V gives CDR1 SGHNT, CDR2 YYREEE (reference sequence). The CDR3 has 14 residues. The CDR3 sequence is CASSLVGIGETQYF. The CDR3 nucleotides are TGTGCCAGCAGCTTGGTGGGAATAGGAGAGACCCAGTACTTC.

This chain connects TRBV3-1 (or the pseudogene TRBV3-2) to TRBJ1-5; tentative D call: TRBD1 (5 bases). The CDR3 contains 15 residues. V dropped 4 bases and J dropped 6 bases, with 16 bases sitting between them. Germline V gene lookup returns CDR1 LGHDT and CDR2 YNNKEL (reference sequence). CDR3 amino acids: CASSRGGGEFQPQHF. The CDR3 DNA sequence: TGTGCCAGCAGCCGGGGTGGAGGGGAGTTTCAGCCCCAGCATTTT.

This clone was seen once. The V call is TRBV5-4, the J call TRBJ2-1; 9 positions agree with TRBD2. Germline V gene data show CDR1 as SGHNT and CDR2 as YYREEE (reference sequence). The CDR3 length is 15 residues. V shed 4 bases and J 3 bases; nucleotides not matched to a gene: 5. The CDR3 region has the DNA TGTGCCAGCAGCCTTAGCGGGAGCCACTACAATGAGCAGTTCTTC. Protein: CASSLSGSHYNEQFF.

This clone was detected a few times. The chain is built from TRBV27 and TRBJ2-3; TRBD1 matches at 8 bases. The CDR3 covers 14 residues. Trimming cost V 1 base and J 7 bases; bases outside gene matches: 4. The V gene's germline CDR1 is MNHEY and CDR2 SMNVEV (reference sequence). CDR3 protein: CASSLLDRANTQYF. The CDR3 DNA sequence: TGTGCCAGCAGTTTATTGGACAGGGCAAATACGCAGTATTTT.

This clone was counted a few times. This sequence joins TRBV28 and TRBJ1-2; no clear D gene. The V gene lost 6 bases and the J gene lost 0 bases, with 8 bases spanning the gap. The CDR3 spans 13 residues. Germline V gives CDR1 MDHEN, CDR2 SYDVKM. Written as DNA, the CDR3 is TGTGCCAGCAGGACGGAAACTAACTATGGCTACACCTTC. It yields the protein CASRTETNYGYTF.

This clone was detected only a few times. The CDR3 DNA sequence: TGTGCCAGATTACCCCGACGGACGACGAACACCGGGGAGCTGTTTTTT. The encoded protein is CARLPRRTTNTGELFF. The chain couples TRBV27 to TRBJ2-2; D is unresolved. There are 16 residues in the CDR3. Trimming removed 9 bases from V and 0 bases from J, with 17 bases in between. Germline values: CDR1 MNHEY, CDR2 SMNVEV (reference sequence).

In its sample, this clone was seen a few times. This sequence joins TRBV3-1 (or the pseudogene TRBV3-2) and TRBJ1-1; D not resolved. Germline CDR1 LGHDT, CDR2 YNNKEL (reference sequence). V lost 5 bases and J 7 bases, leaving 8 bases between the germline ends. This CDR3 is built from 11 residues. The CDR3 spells CASSSHIEAFF. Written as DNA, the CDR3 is TGTGCCAGCAGCTCACATATTGAAGCTTTCTTT.

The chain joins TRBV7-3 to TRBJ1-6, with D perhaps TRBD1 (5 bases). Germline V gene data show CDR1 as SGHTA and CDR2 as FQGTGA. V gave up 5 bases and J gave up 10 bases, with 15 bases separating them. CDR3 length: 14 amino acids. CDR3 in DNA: TGTGCCAGCAGCCCTGGAGGGGTTAGGTCACCCCTCCACTTT. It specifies CASSPGGVRSPLHF.

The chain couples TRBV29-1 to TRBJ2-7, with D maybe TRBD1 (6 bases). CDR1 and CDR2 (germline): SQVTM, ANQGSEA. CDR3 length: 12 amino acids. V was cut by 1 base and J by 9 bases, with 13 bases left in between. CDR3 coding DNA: TGCAGCGTTGAAGTCTTGCGCAGGGGGCAGTACTTC. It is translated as CSVEVLRRGQYF.

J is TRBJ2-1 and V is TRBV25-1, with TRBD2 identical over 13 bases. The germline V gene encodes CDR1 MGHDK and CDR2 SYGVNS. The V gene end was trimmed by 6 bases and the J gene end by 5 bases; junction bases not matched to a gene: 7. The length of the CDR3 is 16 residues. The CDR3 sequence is CASRPPGTSGNNEQFF. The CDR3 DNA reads TGTGCCAGCAGGCCTCCCGGGACTAGCGGGAACAATGAGCAGTTCTTC.

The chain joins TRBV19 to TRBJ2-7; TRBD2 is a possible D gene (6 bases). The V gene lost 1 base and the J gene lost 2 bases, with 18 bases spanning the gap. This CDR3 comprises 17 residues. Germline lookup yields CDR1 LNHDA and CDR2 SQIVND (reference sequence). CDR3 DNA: TGTGCCAGTAGTATAGTGGGAGGAACCAAGCGAACCTACGAGCAGTACTTC. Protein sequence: CASSIVGGTKRTYEQYF.

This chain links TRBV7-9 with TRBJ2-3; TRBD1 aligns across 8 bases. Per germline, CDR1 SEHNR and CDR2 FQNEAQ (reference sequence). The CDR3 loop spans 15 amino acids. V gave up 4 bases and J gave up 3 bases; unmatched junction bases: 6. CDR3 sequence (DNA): TGTGCCAGCAGCTGGGGACAGGATGGGACAGATACGCAGTATTTT. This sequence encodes CASSWGQDGTDTQYF.

In DNA, the CDR3 is TGTGCCAGCTCAGGGACGAACACCGGGGAGCTGTTTTTT. Protein sequence: CASSGTNTGELFF. The chain couples TRBV6-5 to TRBJ2-2, with D tentatively TRBD1 (5 bases). Trimming stripped 8 bases from V and 0 bases from J, with 7 bases between. This CDR3 spans 13 amino acids. The germline V gene encodes CDR1 MNHEY and CDR2 SVGAGI.

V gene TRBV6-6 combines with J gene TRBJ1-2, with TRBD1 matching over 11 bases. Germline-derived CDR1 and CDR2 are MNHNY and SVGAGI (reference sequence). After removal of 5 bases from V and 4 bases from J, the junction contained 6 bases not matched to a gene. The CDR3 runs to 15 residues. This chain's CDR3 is CASSQWDRGSYGYTF. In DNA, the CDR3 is TGTGCCAGCAGTCAATGGGACAGGGGGTCCTATGGCTACACCTTC.

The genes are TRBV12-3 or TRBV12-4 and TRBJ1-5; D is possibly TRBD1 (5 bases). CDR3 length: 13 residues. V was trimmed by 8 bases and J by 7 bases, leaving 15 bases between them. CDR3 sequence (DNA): TGTGCCAGCTCCGCCCGGGAGGGGCAGCCCCAGCATTTT. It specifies CASSAREGQPQHF.

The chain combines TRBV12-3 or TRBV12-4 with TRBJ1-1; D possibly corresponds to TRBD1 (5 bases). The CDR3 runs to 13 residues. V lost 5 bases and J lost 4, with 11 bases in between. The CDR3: CASSLGGGTEAFF. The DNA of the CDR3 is TGTGCCAGCAGTCTTGGGGGGGGCACTGAAGCTTTCTTT.

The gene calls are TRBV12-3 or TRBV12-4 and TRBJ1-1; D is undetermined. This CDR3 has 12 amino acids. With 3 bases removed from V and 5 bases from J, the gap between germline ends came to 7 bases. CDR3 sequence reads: CASSFMETEAFF. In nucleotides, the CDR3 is TGTGCCAGCAGTTTTATGGAGACTGAAGCTTTCTTT.

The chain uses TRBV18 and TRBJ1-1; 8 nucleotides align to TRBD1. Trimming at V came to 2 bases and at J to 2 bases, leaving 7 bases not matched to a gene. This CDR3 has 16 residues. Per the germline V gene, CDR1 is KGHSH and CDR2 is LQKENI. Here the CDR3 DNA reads TGTGCCAGCTCACCAAGGTCAGGGGGCCTCAACACTGAAGCTTTCTTT. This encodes CASSPRSGGLNTEAFF.

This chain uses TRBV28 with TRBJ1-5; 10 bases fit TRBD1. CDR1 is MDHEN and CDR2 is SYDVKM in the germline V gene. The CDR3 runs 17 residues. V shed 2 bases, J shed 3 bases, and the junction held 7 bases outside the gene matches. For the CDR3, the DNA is TGTGCCAGCAGTTTAGACTCCGGGACAGGGGTCAATCAGCCCCAGCATTTT. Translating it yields CASSLDSGTGVNQPQHF. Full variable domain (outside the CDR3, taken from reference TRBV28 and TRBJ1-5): DVKVTQSSRYLVKRTGEKVFLECVQDMDHENMFWYRQDPGLGLRLIYFSYDVKMKEKGDIPEGYSVSREKKERFSLILESASTNQTSMYLCASSLDSGTGVNQPQHFGDGTRLSIL.

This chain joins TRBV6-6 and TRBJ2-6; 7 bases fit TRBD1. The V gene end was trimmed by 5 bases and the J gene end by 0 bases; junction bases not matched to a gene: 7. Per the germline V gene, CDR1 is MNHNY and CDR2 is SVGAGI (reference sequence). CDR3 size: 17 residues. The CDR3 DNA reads TGTGCCAGCAGTCTACAGGGGTCGAGCTCTGGGGCCAACGTCCTGACTTTC. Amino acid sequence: CASSLQGSSSGANVLTF.

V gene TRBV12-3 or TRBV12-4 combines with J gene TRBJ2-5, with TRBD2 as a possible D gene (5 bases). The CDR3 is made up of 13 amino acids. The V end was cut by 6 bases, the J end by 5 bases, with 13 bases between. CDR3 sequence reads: CASRVGAEETQYF. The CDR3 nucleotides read TGTGCCAGCAGGGTGGGAGCGGAGGAGACCCAGTACTTC.

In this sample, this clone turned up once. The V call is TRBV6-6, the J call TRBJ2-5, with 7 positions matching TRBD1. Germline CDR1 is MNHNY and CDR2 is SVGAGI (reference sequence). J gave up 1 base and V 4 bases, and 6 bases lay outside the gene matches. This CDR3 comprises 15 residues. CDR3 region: CASSSPQGVQETQYF. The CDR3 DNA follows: TGTGCCAGCAGTTCCCCGCAGGGGGTCCAAGAGACCCAGTACTTC.

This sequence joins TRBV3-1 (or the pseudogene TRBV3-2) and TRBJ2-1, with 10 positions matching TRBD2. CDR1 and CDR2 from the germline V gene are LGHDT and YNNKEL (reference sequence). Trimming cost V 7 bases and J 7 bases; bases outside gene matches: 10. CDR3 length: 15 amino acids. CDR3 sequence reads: CASTSSGRAFNEQFF. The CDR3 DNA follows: TGTGCCAGCACCTCAAGCGGGAGGGCCTTTAATGAGCAGTTCTTC.